Sequencing of this T cell receptor beta chain was carried out in a study of neurological immune-mediated disorders. Notes on the study in general: Patients with HTLV-1-associated myelopathy showed the most TCR clonal expansion. Those with multiple sclerosis showed the least, falling below healthy controls. The absence of shared CDR3 amino acid sequences among expanded clones across subjects suggests private repertoires in all groups.

Stored at -80 C, 2 million PBMCs were the source of the unsorted libraries. This CDR3 contains 11 residues. The V gene's germline CDR1 is DFQATT and CDR2 SNEGSKA (reference sequence). V was pared by 2 bases and J by 5 bases, with 7 bases between. The table lists this clonotype with many counts. Its antigen remains unknown. The cDNA was produced through 5'RACE with 10-nucleotide random UMIs. Each CDR3 protein gets one entry after TCRdb re-called the 5' RACE reads with MiXCR. The sample consists of some 66,000 distinct CDR3 sequences, over 4% of them appearing once. V gene TRBV20-1 combines with J gene TRBJ2-7, with D possibly matching TRBD2 (5 bases). The TCR originated in a man in his fifties with multiple sclerosis. Sequences were obtained from PBMCs. Here the CDR3 DNA reads TGCAGTGCTAGACGGGGAAACGAGCAGTACGTC. This translates into CSARRGNEQYV.